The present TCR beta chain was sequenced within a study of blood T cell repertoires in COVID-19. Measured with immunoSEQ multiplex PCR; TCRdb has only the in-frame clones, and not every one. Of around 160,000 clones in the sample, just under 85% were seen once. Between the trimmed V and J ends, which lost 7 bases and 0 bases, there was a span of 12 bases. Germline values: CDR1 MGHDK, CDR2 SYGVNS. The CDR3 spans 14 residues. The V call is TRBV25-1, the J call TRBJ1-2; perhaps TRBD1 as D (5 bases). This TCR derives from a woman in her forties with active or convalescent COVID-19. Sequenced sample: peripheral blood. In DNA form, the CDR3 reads TGTGCCAGCAAAGGGGAAGTAGCTAACTATGGCTACACCTTC. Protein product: CASKGEVANYGYTF.